A single sample gave rise to the 29 T cell receptor beta chains below, sequenced in a study of blood T cell repertoires in COVID-19. Profiling relied on immunoSEQ multiplex PCR, and the TCRdb table lists in-frame clones only, not all of them. Of around 310,000 clones in the sample, approximately 89% were seen once. The sample taken for sequencing was PBMCs or T cells enriched from blood (not recorded which). The receptors were gathered from a woman in her twenties or thirties who had recovered from COVID-19.

The chain combines TRBV12-5 with TRBJ1-1; D possibly corresponds to TRBD1 (5 bases). CDR1 is LGHNT and CDR2 is FRNRAP in the germline V gene. V lost 0 bases, J lost 4 bases, and 12 bases lay in between. There are 15 residues in the CDR3. CDR3 region: CASGLVFNRRTEAFF. CDR3 DNA: TGTGCTAGTGGTTTGGTATTCAACAGGCGCACTGAAGCTTTCTTT.

This chain joins TRBV15 and TRBJ2-2, with 12 bases fitting TRBD1. The CDR3 consists of 16 residues. Germline V lookup: CDR1 LNHNV, CDR2 YYDKDF (reference sequence). J gave up 6 bases and V 2 bases, and 4 bases lay outside the gene matches. Here the CDR3 DNA reads TGTGCCACCAGCAGACCGGGACAGGGGGCTTCCGGGGAGCTGTTTTTT. Its translation is CATSRPGQGASGELFF.

The chain couples TRBV10-3 to TRBJ2-1, with D tentatively TRBD2 (6 bases). V lost 7 bases, J lost 8 bases, and 18 bases lay in between. Germline assignment: CDR1 ENHRY and CDR2 SYGVKD. The CDR3 covers 14 residues. The CDR3 sequence is CAIKGLGLGYEQFF. CDR3 nucleotides: TGTGCCATCAAGGGACTGGGGCTCGGTTATGAGCAGTTCTTC.

The CDR3 reads CASSSDPRYNEQFF. In DNA form, the CDR3 reads TGTGCCAGCAGCTCAGACCCCAGATACAATGAGCAGTTCTTC. The chain is built from TRBV11-2 and TRBJ2-1, with D unresolved. The CDR3 loop spans 14 amino acids. V was shortened by 4 bases and J by 4 bases, with 11 bases between the two germline ends. CDR1 is SGHAT, CDR2 FQNNGV, per germline.

This chain connects TRBV28 to TRBJ2-1, with 7 bases lining up with TRBD2. Germline-derived CDR1 and CDR2 are MDHEN and SYDVKM. The CDR3 runs 11 residues. J gave up 8 bases and V 11 bases, and 6 bases lay outside the gene matches. In DNA form, the CDR3 reads TGTGCCCTGGGGGGAGGGTATGAGCAGTTCTTC. Residues: CALGGGYEQFF.

V and J are TRBV27 and TRBJ2-7; 7 positions match TRBD1. In germline, CDR1 is MNHEY, CDR2 SMNVEV (reference sequence). V was clipped by 6 bases and J by 5 bases; unmatched bases: 13. This CDR3 is built from 15 residues. Written as DNA, the CDR3 is TGTGCCAGCAGGACGCTTACAGGGGCTGACAACGAGCAGTACTTC. Translating gives CASRTLTGADNEQYF.

The chain uses TRBV11-2 and TRBJ1-4; TRBD1 matches at 9 bases. Germline V gene data show CDR1 as SGHAT and CDR2 as FQNNGV. The ends lost 6 bases at V and 3 bases at J; junction bases unmatched: 11. The CDR3 spans 17 residues. Here the CDR3 reads CASRKSYGTGSNEKLFF. CDR3 DNA sequence: TGTGCCAGCAGAAAGTCGTACGGGACAGGGTCTAATGAAAAACTGTTTTTT.

For this clone: Additional DNA sequences in this sample encode the identical CDR3. The genes are TRBV19 and TRBJ1-5, with a tentative D call TRBD1 (6 bases). V gave up 6 bases and J gave up 4 bases, with 10 bases separating them. CDR3 length: 13 amino acids. The germline gives CDR1 LNHDA, CDR2 SQIVND (reference sequence). The CDR3 is CASRPTGNQPQHF. Written as DNA, the CDR3 is TGTGCCAGTAGACCGACAGGAAATCAGCCCCAGCATTTT.

The sample holds one count of this clone. This rearrangement joins TRBV10-3 to TRBJ2-3, with TRBD1 identical over 7 bases. This CDR3 spans 15 amino acids. The germline CDR1 and CDR2 sequences are ENHRY and SYGVKD. With V trimmed by 6 bases and J by 4 bases, 10 bases remained unmatched. CDR3 loop: CAIRPGQYASDTQYF. The CDR3 bases are TGTGCCATCAGACCGGGACAGTACGCCTCAGATACGCAGTATTTT.

The chain recombines TRBV29-1 with TRBJ1-1; 7 bases line up with TRBD1. The CDR3 sequence is 13 residues long. J gave up 7 bases and V 7 bases, and 12 bases lay outside the gene matches. Germline V CDR1 and CDR2: SQVTM, ANQGSEA. The CDR3 DNA reads as TGCAGCGCAGTAAGTGGGACAGAGAATGAAGCTTTCTTT. Translated, it gives CSAVSGTENEAFF.

This rearrangement joins TRBV27 to TRBJ2-3, with 10 bases that match TRBD2. Per germline, CDR1 MNHEY and CDR2 SMNVEV (reference sequence). This CDR3 comprises 16 residues. V trimming: 4 bases; J trimming: 6 bases; junction bases outside the gene matches: 10. The CDR3 DNA reads as TGTGCCAGCAGTTACCTCGCTAGCGGGAGTGGGGATACGCAGTATTTT. Amino acid sequence: CASSYLASGSGDTQYF.

The V gene is TRBV11-2, the J gene TRBJ1-4, with D possibly TRBD1 on 6 matching bases. Germline V lookup: CDR1 SGHAT, CDR2 FQNNGV. The CDR3 runs 13 residues. The V and J ends lost 5 bases and 8 bases respectively, with 12 bases between them. The CDR3 coding sequence is TGTGCCAGCAGCCCCGGGACACAAGAAAAACTGTTTTTT. Protein sequence: CASSPGTQEKLFF.

This clone was recorded a few times. The rearrangement uses TRBV6-1 and TRBJ1-6; no definite D call. CDR1 and CDR2 from the germline V gene are MNHNS and SASEGT. This CDR3 has 17 residues. The germline V and J ends were trimmed by 4 bases and 4 bases, with 17 bases remaining between them. The CDR3 is CASSVSSGSSYNSPLHF. The DNA of the CDR3 is TGTGCCAGCAGTGTAAGCTCAGGCTCTTCTTATAATTCACCCCTCCACTTT.

This rearrangement joins TRBV27 to TRBJ1-6, with a possible D match to TRBD1 (5 bases). V lost 0 bases, J lost 6 bases, and 15 bases lay in between. The CDR3 sequence is 17 residues long. Germline CDR1 reads MNHEY; CDR2 reads SMNVEV (reference sequence). The CDR3 is CASSLSIAAGLNSPLHF. CDR3 coding DNA: TGTGCCAGCAGTTTATCTATCGCGGCAGGGCTTAATTCACCCCTCCACTTT.

The gene calls are TRBV28 and TRBJ2-3, with 9 bases lining up with TRBD1. The CDR3 has 16 amino acids. Germline V CDR1 and CDR2: MDHEN, SYDVKM. V lost 4 bases and J lost 3; bases outside the gene matches: 8. The CDR3 nucleotides read TGTGCCAGCAGTTACTCACAGGGGGCAAGGACAGATACGCAGTATTTT. It translates to CASSYSQGARTDTQYF.

V usage is TRBV11-1 and J usage is TRBJ1-1; D ambiguous. Trimming stripped 2 bases from V and 4 bases from J, with 11 bases between. Germline V lookup: CDR1 SGHAT, CDR2 FQDESV (reference sequence). The CDR3 extends over 14 amino acids. DNA of the CDR3: TGTGCCAGCAGCTTAAGAGCAGGTCTCACTGAAGCTTTCTTT. Residues: CASSLRAGLTEAFF.

This chain links TRBV12-3 or TRBV12-4 with TRBJ2-5; D is perhaps TRBD2 (5 bases). The CDR3 consists of 12 residues. V lost 1 base and J lost 5, with 5 bases in between. The CDR3 loop reads CASSLGRETQYF. The CDR3 region has the DNA TGTGCCAGCAGTTTAGGGAGGGAGACCCAGTACTTC.

The rearrangement joins TRBV14 to TRBJ1-1; D not resolved. V was pared by 0 bases and J by 5 bases, with 7 bases between. The germline CDR1 and CDR2 sequences are SGHDN and FVKESK. The length of the CDR3 is 13 residues. The CDR3 nucleotides read TGTGCCAGCAGCCAAGATCAACAGACTGAAGCTTTCTTT. Translated: CASSQDQQTEAFF.

This clone was detected once. The chain is built from TRBV28 and TRBJ2-2, with D perhaps matching TRBD2 (7 bases). V was clipped by 3 bases and J by 7 bases, with 18 bases between them. The CDR3 spans 16 residues. The germline V gene encodes CDR1 MDHEN and CDR2 SYDVKM. This CDR3 is CASSFHRAGANGELFF. For the CDR3, the DNA is TGTGCCAGCAGTTTCCACCGGGCGGGGGCTAACGGGGAGCTGTTTTTT.

The V gene is TRBV7-8, the J gene TRBJ2-7; TRBD1 matches 9 bases. The ends lost 3 bases at V and 4 bases at J; junction bases unmatched: 7. CDR3 length equals 15 residues. Germline V gene lookup returns CDR1 SGHVS and CDR2 FQNEAQ. As DNA, the CDR3 is TGTGCCAGCAGCTTTACAGGGGGCGCGGGTTACGAGCAGTACTTC. Encoded protein: CASSFTGGAGYEQYF.

The chain employs TRBV30 and TRBJ2-1, with TRBD2 matching over 7 bases. Germline CDR1 GTSNPN, CDR2 SVGIG (reference sequence). The CDR3 covers 13 residues. Losses at the gene ends were 0 bases for V and 8 bases for J; bases not matched to a gene: 4. The CDR3 nucleotides are TGTGCCTGGAGTGTACGGCGGGAGCATGAGCAGTTCTTC. Its translation: CAWSVRREHEQFF.

This chain connects TRBV19 to TRBJ1-5; D unclear. V gave up 3 bases and J gave up 7 bases, with 16 bases separating them. The V gene's germline CDR1 is LNHDA and CDR2 SQIVND (reference sequence). The CDR3 has 15 residues. The CDR3 reads CASSIDTAESQPQHF. The CDR3 coding sequence is TGTGCCAGTAGTATCGACACAGCTGAAAGCCAGCCCCAGCATTTT. Full variable domain (missing parts from reference TRBV19 and TRBJ1-5): DGGITQSPKYLFRKEGQNVTLSCEQNLNHDAMYWYRQDPGQGLRLIYYSQIVNDFQKGDIAEGYSVSREKKESFPLTVTSAQKNPTAFYLCASSIDTAESQPQHFGDGTRLSIL.

The table lists this clone with a count of one. V and J are TRBV4-1 and TRBJ1-1; D not certain. The CDR3 is 14 amino acids. Per the germline V gene, CDR1 is MGHRA and CDR2 is YSYEKL. Trimming removed 1 base from V and 5 bases from J, with 11 bases in between. CDR3 protein: CASSQVRGDTEAFF. The CDR3 DNA reads TGCGCCAGCAGCCAAGTCCGGGGTGATACTGAAGCTTTCTTT.

This clone has a handful of counts. The genes are TRBV7-3 and TRBJ1-1; TRBD1 agrees at 9 bases. J was trimmed by 4 bases and V by 4 bases; bases with no gene match: 19. CDR3 size: 19 residues. Per the germline V gene, CDR1 is SGHTA and CDR2 is FQGTGA. CDR3 protein: CASSSRPGTGPQVGTEAFF. CDR3 coding DNA: TGTGCCAGCAGCTCACGTCCCGGGACAGGGCCCCAGGTCGGCACTGAAGCTTTCTTT.

The chain uses TRBV19 and TRBJ2-3, with unresolved D. The CDR3 totals 14 residues. The germline V gene encodes CDR1 LNHDA and CDR2 SQIVND (reference sequence). V was shortened by 3 bases and J by 2 bases, with 9 bases between the two germline ends. CDR3 loop: CASSMLAFTDTQYF. CDR3 nucleotide sequence: TGTGCCAGTAGTATGCTGGCTTTCACAGATACGCAGTATTTT. The entire variable domain, with the rest obtained from reference TRBV19 and TRBJ2-3, is as follows: DGGITQSPKYLFRKEGQNVTLSCEQNLNHDAMYWYRQDPGQGLRLIYYSQIVNDFQKGDIAEGYSVSREKKESFPLTVTSAQKNPTAFYLCASSMLAFTDTQYFGPGTRLTVL.

This chain links TRBV13 with TRBJ2-3; D gene unclear. The CDR3 extends over 12 amino acids. Germline assignment: CDR1 PRHDT and CDR2 FYEKMQ (reference sequence). Trimming shortened V by 0 bases and J by 6 bases, and 4 bases separated the two germline ends. CDR3 residues: CASSLGADTQYF. The CDR3 DNA reads as TGTGCCAGCAGCTTAGGCGCGGATACGCAGTATTTT.

The chain employs TRBV5-1 and TRBJ1-4; 9 bases align to TRBD1. The CDR3 is made up of 14 amino acids. Germline CDR1 is SGHRS and CDR2 is YFSETQ. V dropped 4 bases and J dropped 4; count of bases not matched to a gene: 2. CDR3 bases: TGCGCCAGCAGCCCGGGACAGGGTAATGAAAAACTGTTTTTT. Its translation is CASSPGQGNEKLFF.

The J gene is TRBJ2-5, the V gene TRBV6-2 or TRBV6-3; the D is unclear. Germline values: CDR1 MNHEY, CDR2 SVGEGT. The CDR3 covers 15 residues. The germline V and J ends were trimmed by 1 base and 2 bases, with 11 bases remaining between them. The CDR3 sequence is CASSYWAALQETQYF. The DNA of the CDR3 is TGTGCCAGCAGTTACTGGGCAGCATTACAAGAGACCCAGTACTTC.

This chain joins TRBV20-1 and TRBJ1-1; D might be TRBD1 (6 bases). Germline V gene sequence: CDR1 DFQATT, CDR2 SNEGSKA (reference sequence). The CDR3 totals 12 residues. Between the trimmed V and J ends, which lost 3 bases and 9 bases, there was a span of 14 bases. For the CDR3, the DNA is TGCAGTGCTAGTGGTCAGGGGTTCAAAGCTTTCTTT. Encoded protein: CSASGQGFKAFF.